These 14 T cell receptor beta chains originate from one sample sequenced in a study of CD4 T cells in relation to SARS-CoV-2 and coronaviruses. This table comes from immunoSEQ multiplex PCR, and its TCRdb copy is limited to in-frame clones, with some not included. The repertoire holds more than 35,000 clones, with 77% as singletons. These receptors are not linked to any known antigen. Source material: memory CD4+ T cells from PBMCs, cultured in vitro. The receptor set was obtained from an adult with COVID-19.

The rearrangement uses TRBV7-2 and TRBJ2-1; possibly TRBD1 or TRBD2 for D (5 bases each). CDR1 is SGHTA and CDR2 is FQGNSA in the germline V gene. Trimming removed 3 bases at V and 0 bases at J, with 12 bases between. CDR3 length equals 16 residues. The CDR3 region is CASSLRGISSYNEQFF. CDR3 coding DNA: TGTGCCAGCAGCTTGAGGGGAATTAGCTCCTACAATGAGCAGTTCTTC.

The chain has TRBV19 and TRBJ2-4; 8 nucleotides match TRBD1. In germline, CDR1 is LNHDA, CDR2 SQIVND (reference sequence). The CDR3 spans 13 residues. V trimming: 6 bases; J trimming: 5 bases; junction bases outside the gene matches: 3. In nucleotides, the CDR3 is TGTGCCAGTAGAGGACAGGGCGAAAACATTCAGTACTTC. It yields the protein CASRGQGENIQYF.

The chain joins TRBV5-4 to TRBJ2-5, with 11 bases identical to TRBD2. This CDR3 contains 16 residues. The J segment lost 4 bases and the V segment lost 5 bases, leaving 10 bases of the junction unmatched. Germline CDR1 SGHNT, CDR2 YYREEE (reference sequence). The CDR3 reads CASRSDLAGGVETQYF. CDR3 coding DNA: TGTGCCAGCAGATCAGATCTAGCGGGAGGTGTAGAGACCCAGTACTTC.

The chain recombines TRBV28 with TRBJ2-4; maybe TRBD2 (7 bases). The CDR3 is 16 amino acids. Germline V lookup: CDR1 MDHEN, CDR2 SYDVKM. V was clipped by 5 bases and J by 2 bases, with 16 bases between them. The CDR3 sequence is CASSQGGALTKNIQYF. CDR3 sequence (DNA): TGTGCCAGCAGTCAAGGGGGGGCCTTAACCAAAAACATTCAGTACTTC.

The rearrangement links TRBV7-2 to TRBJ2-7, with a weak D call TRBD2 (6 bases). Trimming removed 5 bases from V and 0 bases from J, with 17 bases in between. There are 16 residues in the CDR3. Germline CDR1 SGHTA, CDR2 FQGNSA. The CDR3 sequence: CASSTDSSVSSYEQYF. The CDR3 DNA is TGTGCCAGCAGCACAGACTCTAGCGTAAGCTCCTACGAGCAGTACTTC.

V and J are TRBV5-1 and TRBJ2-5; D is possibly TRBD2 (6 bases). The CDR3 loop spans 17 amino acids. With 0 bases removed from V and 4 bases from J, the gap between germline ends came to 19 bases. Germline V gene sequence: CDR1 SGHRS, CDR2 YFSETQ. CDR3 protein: CASSLASGTARRETQYF. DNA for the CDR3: TGCGCCAGCAGCTTGGCGTCCGGGACTGCTCGGAGAGAGACCCAGTACTTC.

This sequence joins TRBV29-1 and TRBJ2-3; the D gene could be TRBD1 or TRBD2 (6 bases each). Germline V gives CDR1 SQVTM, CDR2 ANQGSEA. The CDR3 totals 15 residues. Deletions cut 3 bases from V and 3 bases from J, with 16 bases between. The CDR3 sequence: CSVDPTRRGTDTQYF. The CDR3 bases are TGCAGCGTTGACCCGACTAGAAGGGGGACAGATACGCAGTATTTT.

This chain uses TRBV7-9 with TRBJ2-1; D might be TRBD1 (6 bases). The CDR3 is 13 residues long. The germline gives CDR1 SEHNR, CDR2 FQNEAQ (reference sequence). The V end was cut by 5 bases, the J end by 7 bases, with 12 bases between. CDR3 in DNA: TGTGCCAGCAGCGGACAGAGTGAAAATGAGCAGTTCTTC. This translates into CASSGQSENEQFF.

CDR3 sequence reads: CASSTWGRSSRDNEQFF. Written as DNA, the CDR3 is TGTGCCAGTAGTACCTGGGGTAGGTCTAGCAGAGACAATGAGCAGTTCTTC. This chain joins TRBV19 and TRBJ2-1, with D perhaps TRBD2 (5 bases). Germline V gene lookup returns CDR1 LNHDA and CDR2 SQIVND (reference sequence). V was cut by 4 bases and J by 5 bases, with 21 bases left in between. The CDR3 consists of 17 residues.

The CDR3 spells CASSRTRNGATGELFF. CDR3 nucleotides: TGTGCCAGCTCACGTACAAGGAATGGAGCAACCGGGGAGCTGTTTTTT. This chain connects TRBV18 to TRBJ2-2, with D hard to call. The germline gives CDR1 KGHSH, CDR2 LQKENI. Trimming left V 4 bases short and J 5 bases short, with 17 bases between. This CDR3 spans 16 amino acids.

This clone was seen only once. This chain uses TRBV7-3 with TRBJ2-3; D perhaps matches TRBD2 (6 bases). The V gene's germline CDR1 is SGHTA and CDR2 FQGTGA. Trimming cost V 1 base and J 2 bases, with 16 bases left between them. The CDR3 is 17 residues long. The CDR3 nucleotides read TGTGCCAGCAGCTTAAACGGCGGGGTTTGGGACACAGATACGCAGTATTTT. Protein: CASSLNGGVWDTDTQYF.

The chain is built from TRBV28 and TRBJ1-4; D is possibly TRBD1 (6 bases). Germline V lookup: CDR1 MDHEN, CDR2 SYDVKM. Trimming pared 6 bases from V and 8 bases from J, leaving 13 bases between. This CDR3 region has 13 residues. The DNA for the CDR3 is TGTGCCAGCAGGTGGGGGCGATCCGAAAAACTGTTTTTT. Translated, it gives CASRWGRSEKLFF.

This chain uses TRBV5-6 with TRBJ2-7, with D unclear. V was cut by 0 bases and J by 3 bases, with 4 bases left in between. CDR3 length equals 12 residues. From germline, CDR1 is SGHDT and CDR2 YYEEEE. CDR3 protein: CASSLADYEQYF. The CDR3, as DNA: TGTGCCAGCAGCTTGGCGGACTACGAGCAGTACTTC.

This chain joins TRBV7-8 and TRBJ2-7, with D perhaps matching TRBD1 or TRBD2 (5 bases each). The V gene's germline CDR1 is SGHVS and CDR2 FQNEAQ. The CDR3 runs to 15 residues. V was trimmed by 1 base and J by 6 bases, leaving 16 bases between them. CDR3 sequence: CASSLGGRTLGEQYF. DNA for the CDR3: TGTGCCAGCAGCTTAGGGGGACGGACGTTGGGCGAGCAGTACTTC.